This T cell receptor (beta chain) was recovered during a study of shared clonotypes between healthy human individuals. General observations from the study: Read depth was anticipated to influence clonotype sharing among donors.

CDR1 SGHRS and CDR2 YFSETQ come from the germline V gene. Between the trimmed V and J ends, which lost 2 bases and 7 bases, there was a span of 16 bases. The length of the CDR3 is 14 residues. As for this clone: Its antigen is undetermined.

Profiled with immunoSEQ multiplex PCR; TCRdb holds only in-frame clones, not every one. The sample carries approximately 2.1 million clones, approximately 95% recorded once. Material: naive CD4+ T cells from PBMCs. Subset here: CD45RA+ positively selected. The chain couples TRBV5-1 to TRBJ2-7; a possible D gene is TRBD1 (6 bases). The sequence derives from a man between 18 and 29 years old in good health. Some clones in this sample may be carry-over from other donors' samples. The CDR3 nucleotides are TGCGCCAGCAGCTTACACAGGGCCCAAGGGGAGCAGTACTTC. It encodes CASSLHRAQGEQYF. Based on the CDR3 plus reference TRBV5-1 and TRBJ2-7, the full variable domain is KAGVTQTPRYLIKTRGQQVTLSCSPISGHRSVSWYQQTPGQGLQFLFEYFSETQRNKGNFPGRFSGRQFSNSRSEMNVSTLELGDSALYLCASSLHRAQGEQYFGPGTRLTVT.